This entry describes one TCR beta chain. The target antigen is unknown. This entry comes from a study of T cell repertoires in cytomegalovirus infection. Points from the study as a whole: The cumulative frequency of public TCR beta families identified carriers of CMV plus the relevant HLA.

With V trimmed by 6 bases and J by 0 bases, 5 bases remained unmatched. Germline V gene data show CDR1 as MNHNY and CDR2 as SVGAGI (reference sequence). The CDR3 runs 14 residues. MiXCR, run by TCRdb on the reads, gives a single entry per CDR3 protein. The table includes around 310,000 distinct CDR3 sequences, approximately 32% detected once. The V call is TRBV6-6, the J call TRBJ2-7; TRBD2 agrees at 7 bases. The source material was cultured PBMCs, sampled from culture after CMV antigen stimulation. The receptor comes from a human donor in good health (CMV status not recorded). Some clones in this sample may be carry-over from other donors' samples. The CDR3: CASRAGTNSYEQYF. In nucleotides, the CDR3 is TGTGCCAGCAGGGCCGGGACTAACTCCTACGAGCAGTACTTC.